What follows are 14 T cell receptor beta chains derived from one specimen sequenced in a study of neurological immune-mediated disorders. TCRdb re-analysed the 5' RACE reads in MiXCR, keeping a single row per CDR3 protein. Seen here are about 46,000 distinct CDR3 sequences, approximately 3% observed once, and the top ten hold about 15%. Material for sequencing was PBMCs. Every receptor here comes from a woman aged 45-65 years with multiple sclerosis.

This clonotype was seen repeatedly, ten times or more. The CDR3 reads CSGGLQETQYF. As DNA, the CDR3 is TGCAGCGGGGGTTTACAAGAGACCCAGTACTTC. The rearrangement links TRBV20-1 to TRBJ2-5, with TRBD2 as a possible D gene (6 bases). Germline-derived CDR1 and CDR2 are DFQATT and SNEGSKA (reference sequence). There are 11 residues in the CDR3.

This clonotype was recorded many times. The CDR3 loop reads CASSLRGFDEQYV. Written as DNA, the CDR3 is TGCGCCAGCAGCTTAAGGGGATTCGACGAGCAGTACGTC. The chain uses TRBV5-1 and TRBJ2-7; D possibly corresponds to TRBD1 (5 bases). CDR3 size: 13 residues. CDR1 and CDR2 from the germline V gene are SGHRS and YFSETQ. The germline V and J ends were trimmed by 2 bases and 5 bases, with 11 bases remaining between them.

This clonotype was detected many times. The rearrangement links TRBV14 to TRBJ2-5, with TRBD2 identical over 13 bases. Germline V CDR1 and CDR2: SGHDN, FVKESK. Trimming removed 5 bases from V and 0 bases from J; junction bases left unmatched: 3. The CDR3 runs 16 residues. The CDR3 nucleotides are TGTGCCAGCAGCTCGGGACTAGCGGGGTACCAAGAGACCCAGTACTTC. Amino acid sequence: CASSSGLAGYQETQYF. Supplemented by reference TRBV14 and TRBJ2-5, the full variable domain reads EAGVTQFPSHSVIEKGQTVTLRCDPISGHDNLYWYRRVMGKEIKFLLHFVKESKQDESGMPNNRFLAERTGGTYSTLKVQPAELEDSGVYFCASSSGLAGYQETQYFGPGTRLLVL.

Judged by abundance, this clonotype is medium-sized (0.01 to 0.1%). The chain has TRBV7-2 and TRBJ2-7; 7 nucleotides agree with TRBD1. This CDR3 comprises 13 residues. V shed 3 bases, J shed 3 bases, and the junction held 2 bases outside the gene matches. Germline lookup yields CDR1 SGHTA and CDR2 FQGNSA. The CDR3 spells CASSLDRSYEQYV. The CDR3 DNA follows: TGTGCCAGCAGCTTGGACAGGAGCTACGAGCAGTACGTC.

Ten or more counts support this clonotype. CDR3: CSAGGGSNQPQHF. As DNA, the CDR3 is TGCAGTGCCGGAGGCGGTAGCAATCAGCCCCAGCATTTT. V and J are TRBV20-1 and TRBJ1-5, with D hard to call. The germline CDR1 and CDR2 sequences are DFQATT and SNEGSKA (reference sequence). This CDR3 comprises 13 residues. Trimming shortened V by 6 bases and J by 0 bases, and 9 bases separated the two germline ends.

This clonotype was observed many times. The rearrangement links TRBV5-1 to TRBJ2-7; D is undetermined. The germline CDR1 and CDR2 sequences are SGHRS and YFSETQ. The CDR3 runs 14 residues. The V and J ends lost 1 base and 0 bases respectively, with 8 bases between them. The CDR3 nucleotides read TGCGCCAGCAGCTTGATGGCCGGCTCCTACGAGCAGTACGTC. Protein: CASSLMAGSYEQYV.

The sample holds many counts of this clonotype. The rearrangement uses TRBV7-3 and TRBJ2-3; 7 bases map to TRBD2. V was clipped by 5 bases and J by 0 bases; unmatched bases: 11. The CDR3 contains 17 residues. From germline, CDR1 is SGHTA and CDR2 FQGTGA. CDR3 sequence (DNA): TGTGCCAGCAGCCTCTCAATAACGGGAGGAAGCACAGATACGCAGTATTTT. This gives the protein CASSLSITGGSTDTQYF.

This clonotype was recorded many times. The CDR3 reads CSARGTGVPSSYEQYF. The CDR3 region has the DNA TGCAGTGCTAGAGGGACAGGGGTACCGAGCTCCTACGAGCAGTACTTC. The chain carries TRBV20-1 and TRBJ2-7, with 9 bases fitting TRBD1. The CDR3 is 16 residues long. Trimming took 1 base from V and 0 from J; bases not matched to a gene: 7. The germline gives CDR1 DFQATT, CDR2 SNEGSKA (reference sequence).

This clonotype showed up many times. The chain employs TRBV6-6 and TRBJ1-5; D is uncertain. The CDR3 totals 15 residues. Germline V gene lookup returns CDR1 MNHNY and CDR2 SVGAGI (reference sequence). V lost 6 bases, J lost 0 bases, and 12 bases lay in between. The CDR3 sequence is CASRMQVDSNQPQHF. Written as DNA, the CDR3 is TGTGCCAGCAGGATGCAGGTAGATAGCAATCAGCCCCAGCATTTT.

In its sample, this clonotype was seen many times. The chain links TRBV5-1 to TRBJ2-2; D is ambiguous. This CDR3 spans 14 amino acids. Germline assignment: CDR1 SGHRS and CDR2 YFSETQ. Trimming took off 3 bases at V and 0 bases at J, with 6 bases between the two ends. This CDR3 is CASSSSANTGELFF. For the CDR3, the DNA is TGCGCCAGCAGCTCGTCAGCGAACACCGGGGAGCTGTTTTTT.

This clonotype was seen many times. This sequence joins TRBV10-1 and TRBJ2-4, with a tentative D call TRBD2 (6 bases). The CDR3 has 16 residues. Germline V CDR1 and CDR2: WNHNN, SYGVQD (reference sequence). V gave up 4 bases and J gave up 0 bases, with 13 bases separating them. The CDR3 sequence is CASSAGSGVAKNIQYF. The CDR3 DNA reads TGCGCCAGCAGTGCCGGGTCGGGAGTAGCCAAAAACATTCAGTACTTC.

The chain recombines TRBV5-1 with TRBJ1-6; 10 bases align to TRBD1. V lost 2 bases and J lost 8; bases outside the gene matches: 7. Germline CDR1 SGHRS, CDR2 YFSETQ. CDR3 length: 16 amino acids. The chain's CDR3 is CASSFETGTGDSPLHF. DNA for the CDR3: TGCGCCAGCAGCTTTGAAACCGGGACAGGGGATTCACCCCTCCACTTT.

This clonotype was recorded at least ten times. This chain joins TRBV20-1 and TRBJ2-7; no definite D call. Trimming took off 6 bases at V and 5 bases at J, with 11 bases between the two ends. The CDR3 sequence is 11 residues long. In germline, CDR1 is DFQATT, CDR2 SNEGSKA (reference sequence). The DNA of the CDR3 is TGCAGTGCCCCCGTGGGAAACGAGCAGTACGTC. Protein: CSAPVGNEQYV.

This clonotype was found many times. The CDR3, as DNA: TGTGCCAGCCTGGGACAGACCTACTACGAGCAGTACTTC. It yields the protein CASLGQTYYEQYF. The chain uses TRBV6-1 and TRBJ2-7; the match to TRBD1 covers 7 bases. Germline-derived CDR1 and CDR2 are MNHNS and SASEGT. J lost 3 bases, V lost 8 bases, and 7 bases had no gene match. The CDR3 consists of 13 residues.